These T cell receptor beta chains were read from a single sample in a study of T cells expressing NK-cell markers. TCRdb reprocessed the 5' RACE reads and reports one entry per CDR3 protein, with no DNA. In total, the table holds some 390,000 distinct CDR3 sequences. Material: blood T cells: a sorted CD56 or NKG2C T cell subset, CD4+ or CD8+ T cells, or bulk PBMC T cells (not recorded which). The receptors come from a woman in her forties or fifties in good health. Each CDR3 is given with its conserved first and last residue.

TRBV10-3,TRBJ2-1,CAIKRPGLDYNEQFF
TRBV4-1,TRBJ2-2,CASSHQGGGDTGELFF
TRBV7-9,TRBJ2-7,CASSARGSTKQYF
TRBV6-6,TRBJ2-1,CASSDLGPHNEQFF
TRBV6-6,TRBJ1-5,CASSYSTAARGNQPQHF
TRBV20-1,TRBJ2-3,CSARDPRSADTQYF
TRBV11-2,TRBJ2-1,CASSLAPPQGTSGRYNEQFF
TRBV5-4,TRBJ2-3,CASSHPAGGLDTQYF
TRBV4-1,TRBJ1-1,CASSQGGGRSNTEAFF
TRBV4-1,TRBJ1-5,CASSQDGQGYQPQHF